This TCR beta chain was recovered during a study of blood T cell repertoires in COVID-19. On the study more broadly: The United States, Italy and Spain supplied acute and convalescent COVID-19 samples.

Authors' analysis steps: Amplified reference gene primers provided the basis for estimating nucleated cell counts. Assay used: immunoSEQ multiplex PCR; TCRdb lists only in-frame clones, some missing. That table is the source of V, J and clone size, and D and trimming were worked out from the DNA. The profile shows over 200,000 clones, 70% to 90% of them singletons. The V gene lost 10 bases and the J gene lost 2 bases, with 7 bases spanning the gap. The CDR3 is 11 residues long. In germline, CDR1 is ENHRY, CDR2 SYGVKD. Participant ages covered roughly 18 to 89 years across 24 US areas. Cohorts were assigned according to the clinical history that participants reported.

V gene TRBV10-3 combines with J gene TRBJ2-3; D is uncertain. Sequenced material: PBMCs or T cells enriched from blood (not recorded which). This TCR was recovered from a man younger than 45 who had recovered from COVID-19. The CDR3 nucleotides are TGTGCCACCTCCTCCACAGATACGCAGTATTTT. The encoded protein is CATSSTDTQYF.